These 26 T cell receptor beta chains were sequenced from one sample in a study of T cell responses to AZD1222 COVID-19 vaccine. Method: immunoSEQ multiplex PCR; TCRdb's copy keeps in-frame clones and lacks some. Of around 88,000 clones in the sample, approximately 86% were seen once. The input for sequencing was peripheral blood, taken on day 0 of AZD1222 vaccination. These receptors were obtained from an adult in good health.

The rearrangement links TRBV29-1 to TRBJ2-7; 10 bases line up with TRBD1. This CDR3 spans 15 amino acids. J gave up 7 bases and V 6 bases, and 15 bases lay outside the gene matches. Germline lookup yields CDR1 SQVTM and CDR2 ANQGSEA. CDR3 nucleotide sequence: TGCAGCGTCGGTACTTCCGGGACAGGGGTGGAGGAGCAGTACTTC. Protein sequence: CSVGTSGTGVEEQYF.

V and J are TRBV27 and TRBJ1-5; D is uncertain. CDR1 is MNHEY, CDR2 SMNVEV, per germline (reference sequence). CDR3 length: 14 residues. V lost 0 bases and J 3 bases, leaving 6 bases between the germline ends. The CDR3 loop is CASSLSMANQPQHF. CDR3 nucleotides: TGTGCCAGCAGTTTATCGATGGCCAATCAGCCCCAGCATTTT.

This chain connects TRBV5-4 to TRBJ1-2, with a weak D call TRBD1 (6 bases). Germline CDR1 is SGHNT and CDR2 is YYREEE (reference sequence). V was cut by 4 bases and J by 2 bases, with 18 bases left in between. This CDR3 contains 16 residues. CDR3 sequence: CASSRGAGALNYGYTF. Here the CDR3 DNA reads TGTGCCAGCAGCCGGGGGGCGGGGGCATTAAACTATGGCTACACCTTC.

The chain combines TRBV2 with TRBJ2-5; D is possibly TRBD2 (5 bases). There are 14 residues in the CDR3. Trimming stripped 8 bases from V and 7 bases from J, with 20 bases between. The germline V gene has CDR1 SNHLY and CDR2 FYNNEI. CDR3 sequence reads: CASRVSAGSGTQYF. CDR3 bases: TGTGCCAGCCGAGTTTCTGCGGGTTCTGGGACCCAGTACTTC.

This rearrangement joins TRBV24-1 to TRBJ2-7; no clear D gene. CDR3 length: 13 amino acids. From germline, CDR1 is KGHDR and CDR2 SFDVKD. The V end was cut by 3 bases, the J end by 1 base, with 6 bases between. The CDR3 region is CATSDGVSYEQYF. The CDR3, as DNA: TGTGCCACCAGTGATGGGGTATCCTACGAGCAGTACTTC.

The chain recombines TRBV5-4 with TRBJ2-5; 8 bases map to TRBD1. CDR1 and CDR2 (germline): SGHNT, YYREEE (reference sequence). The V segment lost 4 bases and the J segment 5 bases; nucleotides outside the gene matches: 7. This CDR3 spans 14 amino acids. The CDR3 region is CASSQQGAGETQYF. For the CDR3, the DNA is TGTGCCAGCAGCCAGCAGGGGGCTGGGGAGACCCAGTACTTC.

A note on this clone: Germline is not matched at one junction end, which may reflect a read error. The chain employs TRBV27 and TRBJ1-4; TRBD1 might be the D (6 bases). The CDR3 spans 14 residues. Per germline, CDR1 MNHEY and CDR2 SMNVEV (reference sequence). CDR3 DNA: TGTGCCAGCCGTTTTCAGGGGCAGAGTGAAAAACTGTTTTTT. Its protein product is CASRFQGQSEKLFF. Drawing the rest from reference TRBV27 and TRBJ1-4, the complete variable domain is EAQVTQNPRYLITVTGKKLTVTCSQNMNHEYMSWYRQDPGLGLRQIYYSMNVEVTDKGDVPEGYKVSRKEKRNFPLILESPSPNQTSLYFCASRFQGQSEKLFFGSGTQLSVL.

This clone was detected only a few times. The V call is TRBV24-1, the J call TRBJ2-1; D gene unclear. Trimming took off 5 bases at V and 11 bases at J, with 18 bases between the two ends. The CDR3 length is 14 residues. Germline CDR1 and CDR2: KGHDR and SFDVKD. The CDR3 sequence: CATSVSEILGKQFF. The CDR3 region has the DNA TGTGCCACCAGTGTCTCGGAAATCCTCGGCAAGCAGTTCTTC.

The V and J genes are TRBV5-1 and TRBJ2-7; 7 bases agree with TRBD1. Germline V lookup: CDR1 SGHRS, CDR2 YFSETQ. The V gene end was trimmed by 0 bases and the J gene end by 7 bases; junction bases not matched to a gene: 10. This CDR3 is 15 amino acids long. CDR3: CASSLAGQPMGEQYF. CDR3 sequence (DNA): TGCGCCAGCAGCTTGGCGGGACAGCCAATGGGGGAGCAGTACTTC.

V usage is TRBV15 and J usage is TRBJ2-4; D uncertain. The ends were cut back, 4 bases at V and 0 bases at J, with 7 bases in the middle. The CDR3 is 14 residues long. Germline values: CDR1 LNHNV, CDR2 YYDKDF (reference sequence). CDR3 DNA sequence: TGTGCCACCAGCACACCTCTAGCCAAAAACATTCAGTACTTC. Translated: CATSTPLAKNIQYF.

This sequence joins TRBV19 and TRBJ1-4, with 10 positions matching TRBD1. The germline CDR1 and CDR2 sequences are LNHDA and SQIVND (reference sequence). V lost 4 bases and J lost 8; bases outside the gene matches: 7. The CDR3 is made up of 15 amino acids. CDR3 amino acids: CASSTIDRGLEKLFF. Written as DNA, the CDR3 is TGTGCCAGTAGTACTATAGACAGGGGGCTCGAAAAACTGTTTTTT.

Written as DNA, the CDR3 is TGTGCCAGCAGTGAACAGGGGGGGAGCACCGGGGAGCTGTTTTTT. Protein: CASSEQGGSTGELFF. The chain carries TRBV6-1 and TRBJ2-2; D is perhaps TRBD1 or TRBD2 (7 bases each). Germline V gene data show CDR1 as MNHNS and CDR2 as SASEGT. Trimming cost V 2 bases and J 4 bases, with 11 bases left between them. CDR3 size: 15 residues.

The chain joins TRBV28 to TRBJ1-1; D remains unclear. The length of the CDR3 is 13 residues. Deletions cut 3 bases from V and 4 bases from J, with 9 bases between. Germline V lookup: CDR1 MDHEN, CDR2 SYDVKM. The DNA for the CDR3 is TGTGCCAGCAGTTTTGTTCAGATCACTGAAGCTTTCTTT. Residues: CASSFVQITEAFF.

The chain joins TRBV9 to TRBJ2-1, with D perhaps matching TRBD2 (6 bases). Per the germline V gene, CDR1 is SGDLS and CDR2 is YYNGEE. CDR3 length: 14 amino acids. Trimming removed 6 bases from V and 3 bases from J, with 13 bases in between. The CDR3 sequence: CASNIADIYNEQFF. The DNA for the CDR3 is TGTGCCAGCAATATAGCGGATATCTACAATGAGCAGTTCTTC.

The CDR3 coding sequence is TGTGCCAGCAGCGTAGGGGGCGCGGGCAATCAGCCCCAGCATTTT. It is translated as CASSVGGAGNQPQHF. The V and J genes are TRBV9 and TRBJ1-5, with a weak D call TRBD1 (5 bases). The V gene lost 0 bases and the J gene lost 2 bases, with 9 bases spanning the gap. This CDR3 contains 15 residues. Germline V gives CDR1 SGDLS, CDR2 YYNGEE.

This clone was picked up one time. The chain is built from TRBV6-5 and TRBJ2-1; 10 bases line up with TRBD2. The trim removed 0 bases at V and 7 bases at J, leaving 6 bases unmatched. Germline CDR1 and CDR2: MNHEY and SVGAGI. The CDR3 consists of 16 residues. The CDR3 DNA reads as TGTGCCAGCAGTTACTCGAGTCTAGCGGGAGTGAATGAGCAGTTCTTC. This encodes CASSYSSLAGVNEQFF.

Comment on this clone: Germline and junction disagree at one end, which may indicate a read error. Other DNA sequences from this sample encode an identical CDR3 as well. The chain has TRBV9 and TRBJ2-3; D remains unclear. Germline V gives CDR1 SGDLS, CDR2 YYNGEE. There are 15 residues in the CDR3. The CDR3 DNA follows: TGTGCCAGCAGCGCTGGTACCACGAGCACAGATACACAGTATTTT. Translation gives CASSAGTTSTDTQYF. The whole variable domain, remainder taken from reference TRBV9 and TRBJ2-3, is DSGVTQTPKHLITATGQRVTLRCSPRSGDLSVYWYQQSLDQGLQFLIQYYNGEERAKGNILERFSAQQFPDLHSELNLSSLELGDSALYFCASSAGTTSTDTQYFGPGTRLTVL.

The chain is built from TRBV18 and TRBJ1-1; D remains ambiguous. The CDR3 has 13 residues. V lost 0 bases and J lost 1, with 3 bases in between. Germline CDR1 is KGHSH and CDR2 is LQKENI. The chain's CDR3 is CASSPPRNTEAFF. The CDR3, as DNA: TGTGCCAGCTCACCACCGAGGAACACTGAAGCTTTCTTT.

The sample holds one count of this clone. This sequence joins TRBV19 and TRBJ1-5; D ambiguous. V dropped 0 bases and J dropped 9 bases, with 12 bases sitting between them. CDR1 is LNHDA, CDR2 SQIVND, per germline (reference sequence). The length of the CDR3 is 14 residues. For the CDR3, the DNA is TGTGCCAGTAGTATAGACACGGCCAGTGGGCCCCAGCATTTT. Its protein product is CASSIDTASGPQHF.

The genes are TRBV27 and TRBJ1-1; perhaps TRBD1 as D (6 bases). Trimming took 0 bases from V and 5 from J, leaving 13 bases between them. This CDR3 comprises 15 residues. Germline V gene lookup returns CDR1 MNHEY and CDR2 SMNVEV (reference sequence). The CDR3: CASSLSSGALTEAFF. The CDR3 coding sequence is TGTGCCAGCAGTTTATCCTCAGGGGCGCTAACTGAAGCTTTCTTT.

The chain links TRBV5-1 to TRBJ1-2; 7 nucleotides match TRBD1. The J segment lost 5 bases and the V segment lost 7 bases, leaving 5 bases of the junction unmatched. This CDR3 is 12 amino acids long. Germline loops: CDR1 SGHRS, CDR2 YFSETQ. DNA of the CDR3: TGCGCCAGCTCCGGGACAGAATATGGCTACACCTTC. The encoded protein is CASSGTEYGYTF.

The chain employs TRBV10-3 and TRBJ2-3; a weak D match, TRBD1 (5 bases). The CDR3 is 16 residues long. The germline CDR1 and CDR2 sequences are ENHRY and SYGVKD. V was cut by 7 bases and J by 2 bases, with 19 bases left in between. CDR3 sequence reads: CAINDPSRGSTDTQYF. The CDR3, as DNA: TGTGCCATCAACGACCCGTCTAGGGGATCCACAGATACGCAGTATTTT.

The chain has TRBV7-8 and TRBJ2-1; 7 bases are shared with TRBD2. Germline lookup yields CDR1 SGHVS and CDR2 FQNEAQ. V dropped 5 bases and J dropped 5; count of bases not matched to a gene: 3. The CDR3 is made up of 13 amino acids. CDR3 nucleotides: TGTGCCAGCAGCGGAGGACTAGACAATGAGCAGTTCTTC. It is translated as CASSGGLDNEQFF. Filled out from reference TRBV7-8 and TRBJ2-1, the complete variable domain reads GAGVSQSPRYKVAKRGQDVALRCDPISGHVSLFWYQQALGQGPEFLTYFQNEAQLDKSGLPSDRFFAERPEGSVSTLKIQRTQQEDSAVYLCASSGGLDNEQFFGPGTRLTVL.

The chain joins TRBV28 to TRBJ1-2; D is possibly TRBD1 (5 bases). CDR3 length: 13 amino acids. CDR1 MDHEN and CDR2 SYDVKM come from the germline V gene. V dropped 11 bases and J dropped 1 base, with 14 bases sitting between them. CDR3 region: CAVRGDYNYGYTF. The CDR3, as DNA: TGTGCCGTGAGAGGGGATTATAACTATGGCTACACCTTC.

The chain is built from TRBV28 and TRBJ2-7; D assignment may be TRBD1 or TRBD2 (5 bases each). The germline V gene encodes CDR1 MDHEN and CDR2 SYDVKM. V shed 2 bases and J shed 7 bases, with 12 bases lying between them. This CDR3 has 13 residues. Here the CDR3 DNA reads TGTGCCAGCAGTTTAGCCCGCTGGGGGGAGCAGTACTTC. This sequence encodes CASSLARWGEQYF.

The V and J genes are TRBV5-1 and TRBJ2-1, with 13 positions matching TRBD2. The length of the CDR3 is 19 residues. The junction had 17 bases not matched to a gene; V was cut back by 4 bases and J by 7 bases. The germline V gene encodes CDR1 SGHRS and CDR2 YFSETQ. CDR3 region: CASSRVTGRTSGSGNEQFF. CDR3 in DNA: TGCGCCAGCAGCCGAGTGACAGGCCGGACTAGCGGGAGTGGGAATGAGCAGTTCTTC.